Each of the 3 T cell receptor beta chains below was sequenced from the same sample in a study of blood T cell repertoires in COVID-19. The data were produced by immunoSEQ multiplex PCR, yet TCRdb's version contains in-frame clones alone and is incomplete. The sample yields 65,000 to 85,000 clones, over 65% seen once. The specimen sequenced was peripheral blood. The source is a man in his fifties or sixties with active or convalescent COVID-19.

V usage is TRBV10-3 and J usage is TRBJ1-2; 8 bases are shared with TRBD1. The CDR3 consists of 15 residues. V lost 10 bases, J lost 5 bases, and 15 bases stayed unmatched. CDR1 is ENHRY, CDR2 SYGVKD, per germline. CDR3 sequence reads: CATSPAFGTGYGYTF. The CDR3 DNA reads TGTGCCACATCGCCCGCTTTTGGGACAGGTTATGGCTACACCTTC.

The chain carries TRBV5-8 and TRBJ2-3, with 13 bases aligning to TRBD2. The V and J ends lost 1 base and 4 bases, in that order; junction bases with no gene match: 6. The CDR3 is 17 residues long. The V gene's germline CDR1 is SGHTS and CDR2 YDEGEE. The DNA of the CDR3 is TGTGCCAGCAGCTTGACCGGGACTAGCGGGGTGGCAGATACGCAGTATTTT. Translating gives CASSLTGTSGVADTQYF.

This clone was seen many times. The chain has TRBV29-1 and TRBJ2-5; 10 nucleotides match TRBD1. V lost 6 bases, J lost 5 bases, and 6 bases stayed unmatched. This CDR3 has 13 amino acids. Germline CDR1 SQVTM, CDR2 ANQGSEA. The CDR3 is CSVRQGAGETQYF. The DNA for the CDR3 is TGCAGCGTGCGACAGGGGGCCGGGGAGACCCAGTACTTC.